The 10 T cell receptor beta chains in this list originate from one sample, sequenced in a study of cytomegalovirus exposure and HLA in healthy donors. Researchers ran the PCR with 60 Vbeta and 13 Jbeta primers. Sequenced by immunoSEQ multiplex PCR; TCRdb stores in-frame clones only, minus some. The sample has 90,000 to 110,000 clones, around 74% seen once. Material for sequencing was PBMCs. Every receptor here comes from a man aged 35-49 years in good health and CMV-seronegative.

The J gene is TRBJ2-1, the V gene TRBV6-4, with D possibly matching TRBD2 (7 bases). V was clipped by 4 bases and J by 6 bases, with 16 bases between them. Germline V lookup: CDR1 MRHNA, CDR2 SNTAGT. The CDR3 totals 15 residues. The CDR3: CASSGDSRGPNEQFF. Written as DNA, the CDR3 is TGTGCCAGCAGTGGGGACTCGCGGGGGCCCAATGAGCAGTTCTTC.

The chain recombines TRBV10-3 with TRBJ2-7; 10 bases match TRBD1. The CDR3 has 14 amino acids. Per the germline V gene, CDR1 is ENHRY and CDR2 is SYGVKD. V lost 4 bases, J lost 0 bases, and 0 bases stayed unmatched. The CDR3 nucleotides read TGTGCCATCAGTGGGACAGGGGGCTCCTACGAGCAGTACTTC. Translating gives CAISGTGGSYEQYF.

This chain uses TRBV5-8 with TRBJ1-4, with a possible D match to TRBD1 (5 bases). Trimming removed 0 bases from V and 5 bases from J, with 11 bases in between. This CDR3 is 15 amino acids long. Germline CDR1 is SGHTS and CDR2 is YDEGEE. The DNA of the CDR3 is TGTGCCAGCAGCTTGGAGGGGACTGCGAATGAAAAACTGTTTTTT. Its protein is CASSLEGTANEKLFF.

The chain joins TRBV18 to TRBJ2-5, with 7 bases identical to TRBD2. Germline V lookup: CDR1 KGHSH, CDR2 LQKENI. CDR3 length: 16 amino acids. V shed 2 bases, J shed 5 bases, and the junction held 11 bases outside the gene matches. The CDR3 protein is CASSPLISGDGETQYF. The CDR3 region has the DNA TGTGCCAGCTCACCATTGATAAGCGGGGACGGGGAGACCCAGTACTTC.

J is TRBJ2-2 and V is TRBV7-2; 8 bases fit TRBD2. The CDR3 spans 15 residues. The germline gives CDR1 SGHTA, CDR2 FQGNSA. The ends lost 5 bases at V and 3 bases at J; junction bases unmatched: 5. The CDR3 nucleotides are TGTGCCAGCAGCAGGGCGGGGGGTCACACCGGGGAGCTGTTTTTT. The encoded protein is CASSRAGGHTGELFF.

This chain links TRBV7-9 with TRBJ2-5; a possible D gene is TRBD2 (6 bases). CDR1 and CDR2 (germline): SEHNR, FQNEAQ (reference sequence). This CDR3 contains 14 residues. The ends were cut back, 5 bases at V and 7 bases at J, with 17 bases in the middle. The CDR3 DNA reads as TGTGCCAGCAGCCAGTGGGAGGCGGAGGGGACCCAGTACTTC. Amino acids: CASSQWEAEGTQYF.

CDR3 residues: CASSQLQGGTDTQYF. In nucleotides, the CDR3 is TGTGCCAGCAGCCAACTACAGGGGGGCACAGATACGCAGTATTTT. This rearrangement joins TRBV14 to TRBJ2-3; 8 bases align to TRBD1. This CDR3 spans 15 amino acids. Germline V gives CDR1 SGHDN, CDR2 FVKESK. The V gene end was trimmed by 2 bases and the J gene end by 1 base; junction bases not matched to a gene: 2. Combining the CDR3 with reference TRBV14 and TRBJ2-3 gives the whole variable domain EAGVTQFPSHSVIEKGQTVTLRCDPISGHDNLYWYRRVMGKEIKFLLHFVKESKQDESGMPNNRFLAERTGGTYSTLKVQPAELEDSGVYFCASSQLQGGTDTQYFGPGTRLTVL.

The J gene is TRBJ2-2, the V gene TRBV29-1; no definite D call. Germline CDR1 and CDR2: SQVTM and ANQGSEA. The length of the CDR3 is 12 residues. Trimming shortened V by 3 bases and J by 3 bases, and 5 bases separated the two germline ends. In DNA form, the CDR3 reads TGCAGCGTTGACGTCCACACCGGGGAGCTGTTTTTT. Translating gives CSVDVHTGELFF.

The rearrangement uses TRBV6-1 and TRBJ2-5; TRBD1 agrees at 7 bases. This CDR3 is 16 amino acids long. Losses at the gene ends were 2 bases for V and 6 bases for J; bases not matched to a gene: 12. Germline V gives CDR1 MNHNS, CDR2 SASEGT. The CDR3 DNA reads as TGTGCCAGCAGTGAACGTATAGTGGGACAGTTGAAGACCCAGTACTTC. Translated, it gives CASSERIVGQLKTQYF.

The chain combines TRBV11-3 with TRBJ2-3; 9 bases match TRBD1. J gave up 6 bases and V 3 bases, and 7 bases lay outside the gene matches. The germline CDR1 and CDR2 sequences are SGHNT and YENEEA. The CDR3 loop spans 15 amino acids. The CDR3 loop reads CASSLTGTGSDTQYF. The CDR3 DNA reads TGTGCCAGCAGCTTGACGGGGACAGGGAGCGATACGCAGTATTTT.